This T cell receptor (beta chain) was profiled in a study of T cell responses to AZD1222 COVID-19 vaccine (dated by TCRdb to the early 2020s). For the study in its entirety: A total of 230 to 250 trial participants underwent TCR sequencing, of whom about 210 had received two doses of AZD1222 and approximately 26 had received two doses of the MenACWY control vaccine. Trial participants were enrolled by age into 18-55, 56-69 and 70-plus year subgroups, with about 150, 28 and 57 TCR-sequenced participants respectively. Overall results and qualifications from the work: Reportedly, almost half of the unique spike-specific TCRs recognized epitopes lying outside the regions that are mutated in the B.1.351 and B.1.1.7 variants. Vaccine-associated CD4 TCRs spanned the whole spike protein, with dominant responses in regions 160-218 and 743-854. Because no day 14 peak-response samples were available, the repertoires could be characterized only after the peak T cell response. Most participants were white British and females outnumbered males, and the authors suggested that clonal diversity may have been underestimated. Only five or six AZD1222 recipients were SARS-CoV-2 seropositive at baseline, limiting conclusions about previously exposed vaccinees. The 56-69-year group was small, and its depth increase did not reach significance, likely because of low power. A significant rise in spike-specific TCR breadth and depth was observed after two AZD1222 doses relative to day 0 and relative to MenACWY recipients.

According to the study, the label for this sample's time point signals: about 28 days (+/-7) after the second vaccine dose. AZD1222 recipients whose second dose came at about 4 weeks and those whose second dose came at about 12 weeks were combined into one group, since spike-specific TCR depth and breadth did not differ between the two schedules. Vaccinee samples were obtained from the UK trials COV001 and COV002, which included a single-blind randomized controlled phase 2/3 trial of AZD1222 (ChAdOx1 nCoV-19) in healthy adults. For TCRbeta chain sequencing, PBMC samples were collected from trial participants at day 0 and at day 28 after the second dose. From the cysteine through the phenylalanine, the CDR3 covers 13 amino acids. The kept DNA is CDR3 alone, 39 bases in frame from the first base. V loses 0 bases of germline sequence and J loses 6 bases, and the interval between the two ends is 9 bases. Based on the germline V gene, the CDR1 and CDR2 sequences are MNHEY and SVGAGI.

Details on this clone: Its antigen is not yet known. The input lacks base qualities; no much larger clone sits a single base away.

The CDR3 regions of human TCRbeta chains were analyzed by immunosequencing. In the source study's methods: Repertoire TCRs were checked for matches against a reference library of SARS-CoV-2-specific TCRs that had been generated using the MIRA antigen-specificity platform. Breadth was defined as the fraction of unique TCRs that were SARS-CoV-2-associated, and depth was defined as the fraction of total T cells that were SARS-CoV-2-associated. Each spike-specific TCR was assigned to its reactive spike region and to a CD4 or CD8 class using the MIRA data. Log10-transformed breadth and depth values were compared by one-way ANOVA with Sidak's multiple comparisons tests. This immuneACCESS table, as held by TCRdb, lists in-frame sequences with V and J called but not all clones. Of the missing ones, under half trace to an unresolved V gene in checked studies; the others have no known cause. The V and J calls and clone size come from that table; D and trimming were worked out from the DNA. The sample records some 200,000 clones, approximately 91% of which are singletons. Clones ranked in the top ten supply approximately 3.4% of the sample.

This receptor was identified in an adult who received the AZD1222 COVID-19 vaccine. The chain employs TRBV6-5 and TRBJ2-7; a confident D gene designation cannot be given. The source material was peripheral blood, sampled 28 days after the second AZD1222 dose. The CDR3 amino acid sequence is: CASSYSSGREQYF. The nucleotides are TGTGCCAGCAGTTACTCTTCCGGGCGCGAGCAGTACTTC.